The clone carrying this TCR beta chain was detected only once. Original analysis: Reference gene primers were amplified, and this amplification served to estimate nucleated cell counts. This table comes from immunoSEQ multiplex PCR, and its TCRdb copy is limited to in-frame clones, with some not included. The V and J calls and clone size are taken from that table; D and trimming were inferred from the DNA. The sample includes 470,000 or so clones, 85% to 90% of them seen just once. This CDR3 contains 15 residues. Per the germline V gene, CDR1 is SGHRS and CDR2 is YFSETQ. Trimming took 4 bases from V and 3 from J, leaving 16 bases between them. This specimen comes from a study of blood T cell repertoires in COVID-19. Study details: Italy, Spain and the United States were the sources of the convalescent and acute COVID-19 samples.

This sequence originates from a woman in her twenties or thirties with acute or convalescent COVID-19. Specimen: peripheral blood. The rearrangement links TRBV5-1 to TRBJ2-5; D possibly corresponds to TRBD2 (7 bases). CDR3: CASSPGTGGKETQYF. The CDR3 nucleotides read TGCGCCAGCAGCCCCGGGACGGGGGGCAAAGAGACCCAGTACTTC. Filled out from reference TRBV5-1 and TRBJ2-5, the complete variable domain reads KAGVTQTPRYLIKTRGQQVTLSCSPISGHRSVSWYQQTPGQGLQFLFEYFSETQRNKGNFPGRFSGRQFSNSRSEMNVSTLELGDSALYLCASSPGTGGKETQYFGPGTRLLVL.